This T cell receptor (beta chain) was identified in a study of blood T cell repertoires in COVID-19. Study overall: There were acute and convalescent COVID-19 samples, and they came from the United States, Italy and Spain.

V shed 4 bases and J shed 7 bases, with 10 bases lying between them. CDR3 size: 13 residues. Original methodology: Amplifying reference gene primers gave estimates of nucleated cell counts. Some clones are missing from TCRdb's copy, which holds only in-frame ones; the method was immunoSEQ multiplex PCR. That table is the source of V, J and clone size, and D and trimming were worked out from the DNA. The sample includes fewer than 300,000 clones, 80% to 90% of them seen just once. This chain uses TRBV12-3 or TRBV12-4 with TRBJ2-2, with a possible D match to TRBD2 (6 bases). This sequence was found in a woman in her forties or fifties who had recovered from COVID-19. The specimen sequenced was peripheral blood. CDR3 bases: TGTGCCAGCAGTTCATGGGGGGACGGGGAGCTGTTTTTT. Its translation is CASSSWGDGELFF.